The next 21 T cell receptor beta chains were all read from a single sample in a study of a mutant IDH1 vaccine in newly diagnosed glioma. Stated time point: week 11, during vaccination. Vaccination used 300 ug of mutant IDH1 20-mer peptide per dose, with topical imiquimod. These receptors have no known antigen. The table came from immunoSEQ multiplex PCR; TCRdb's copy has only in-frame clones and leaves some out. The sample yields 110,000 or so clones, 90% seen once. This specimen was PBMCs, taken from a glioma patient whose treatment included an IDH1 peptide vaccine. These receptors were obtained from a woman aged 45 to 65 with glioma.

The chain joins TRBV29-1 to TRBJ1-5; D gene uncertain. Trimming shortened V by 7 bases and J by 4 bases, and 14 bases separated the two germline ends. The CDR3 totals 13 residues. Germline V gene lookup returns CDR1 SQVTM and CDR2 ANQGSEA. The CDR3 coding sequence is TGCAGCGCTCGATCGGGATTAAATCAGCCCCAGCATTTT. This encodes CSARSGLNQPQHF. The full variable domain, its missing parts supplied by reference TRBV29-1 and TRBJ1-5, is SAVISQKPSRDICQRGTSLTIQCQVDSQVTMMFWYRQQPGQSLTLIATANQGSEATYESGFVIDKFPISRPNLTFSTLTVSNMSPEDSSIYLCSARSGLNQPQHFGDGTRLSIL.

The rearrangement joins TRBV10-3 to TRBJ2-3; 10 positions agree with TRBD2. This CDR3 region has 18 residues. Germline values: CDR1 ENHRY, CDR2 SYGVKD. J lost 0 bases, V lost 4 bases, and 10 bases had no gene match. The CDR3 reads CAISGRIAGGPSTDTQYF. CDR3 DNA sequence: TGTGCCATCAGTGGGAGGATAGCGGGAGGACCTAGCACAGATACGCAGTATTTT.

The gene calls are TRBV5-1 and TRBJ2-3; the D is unclear. The CDR3 loop spans 12 amino acids. CDR1 and CDR2 (germline): SGHRS, YFSETQ. The germline V and J ends were trimmed by 4 bases and 2 bases, with 5 bases remaining between them. CDR3 in amino acids: CASSPDTDTQYF. CDR3 bases: TGCGCCAGCAGCCCAGACACAGATACGCAGTATTTT.

The chain links TRBV27 to TRBJ2-1; no firm D call. V was trimmed by 8 bases and J by 0 bases, leaving 8 bases between them. The CDR3 consists of 13 residues. Germline CDR1 is MNHEY and CDR2 is SMNVEV (reference sequence). CDR3 in amino acids: CASSLDSYNEQFF. In DNA form, the CDR3 reads TGTGCCAGCTCTCTTGACTCCTACAATGAGCAGTTCTTC.

The chain links TRBV5-4 to TRBJ1-4, with D possibly being TRBD1 (6 bases). The V gene lost 4 bases and the J gene lost 4 bases, with 17 bases spanning the gap. Looked up from germline, CDR1 is SGHNT and CDR2 is YYREEE (reference sequence). This CDR3 comprises 16 residues. The CDR3 protein is CASSMKAGAVNEKLFF. The DNA of the CDR3 is TGTGCCAGCAGCATGAAGGCAGGGGCGGTTAATGAAAAACTGTTTTTT.

The chain combines TRBV7-8 with TRBJ2-2, with D unclear. The CDR3 has 15 residues. V was pared by 6 bases and J by 1 base, with 12 bases between. Germline-derived CDR1 and CDR2 are SGHVS and FQNEAQ. The CDR3 region is CASSTQAMNTGELFF. In DNA, the CDR3 is TGTGCCAGCAGTACCCAAGCGATGAACACCGGGGAGCTGTTTTTT.

The chain recombines TRBV5-6 with TRBJ1-5; the D is unclear. Deletions cut 2 bases from V and 9 bases from J, with 21 bases between. The CDR3 has 16 residues. CDR1 is SGHDT, CDR2 YYEEEE, per germline. The CDR3 coding sequence is TGTGCCAGCAGCTTACGGGGTTTGTCCGATATGGTGCCCCAGCATTTT. As protein: CASSLRGLSDMVPQHF.

The chain joins TRBV28 to TRBJ2-7; D perhaps matches TRBD1 (5 bases). The CDR3 covers 11 residues. V lost 6 bases to trimming and J lost 10 bases, with 13 bases between them. The germline V gene has CDR1 MDHEN and CDR2 SYDVKM. The CDR3 coding sequence is TGTGCCAGCAGAATCCAGGGCAGTCAGTACTTC. Protein sequence: CASRIQGSQYF.

The chain has TRBV2 and TRBJ2-1; tentative D call: TRBD2 (6 bases). This CDR3 spans 16 amino acids. V was pared by 2 bases and J by 3 bases, with 14 bases between. CDR1 SNHLY and CDR2 FYNNEI come from the germline V gene. The CDR3 loop is CASSELLGGLYNEQFF. In DNA, the CDR3 is TGTGCCAGCAGTGAACTACTTGGGGGACTCTACAATGAGCAGTTCTTC.

J is TRBJ2-3 and V is TRBV30; 7 nucleotides agree with TRBD2. V shed 2 bases, J shed 1 base, and the junction held 3 bases outside the gene matches. This CDR3 comprises 14 residues. Germline CDR1 is GTSNPN and CDR2 is SVGIG (reference sequence). The CDR3 sequence is CAWSNSGGTDTQYF. As DNA, the CDR3 is TGTGCCTGGAGTAACAGCGGGGGCACAGATACGCAGTATTTT.

The rearrangement uses TRBV11-2 and TRBJ2-7, with D unresolved. Germline values: CDR1 SGHAT, CDR2 FQNNGV. With 5 bases removed from V and 0 bases from J, the gap between germline ends came to 8 bases. This CDR3 spans 13 amino acids. The CDR3 sequence: CASSPPYSYEQYF. CDR3 DNA: TGTGCCAGCAGCCCACCTTACTCCTACGAGCAGTACTTC.

V is TRBV11-2 and J is TRBJ2-5; 9 nucleotides align to TRBD1. This CDR3 region has 14 residues. Germline V lookup: CDR1 SGHAT, CDR2 FQNNGV. V lost 4 bases and J lost 5; bases outside the gene matches: 5. The CDR3, as DNA: TGTGCCAGCAGCTCCAACAGGGGGCCGGAGACCCAGTACTTC. Translated: CASSSNRGPETQYF.

This clone has a single count. The chain employs TRBV5-1 and TRBJ1-2; D gene uncertain. The CDR3 loop spans 14 amino acids. Germline V lookup: CDR1 SGHRS, CDR2 YFSETQ. Trimming took off 0 bases at V and 1 base at J, with 7 bases between the two ends. This CDR3 reads CASSLGYNNYGYTF. CDR3 nucleotide sequence: TGCGCCAGCAGCTTGGGCTATAATAACTATGGCTACACCTTC.

The chain recombines TRBV5-4 with TRBJ2-2; 9 bases are shared with TRBD2. Per the germline V gene, CDR1 is SGHNT and CDR2 is YYREEE (reference sequence). This CDR3 is 17 amino acids long. The trim removed 4 bases at V and 4 bases at J, leaving 11 bases unmatched. Written as DNA, the CDR3 is TGTGCCAGCAGCCCCGGGACTAGCCTCGGGGGCACCGGGGAGCTGTTTTTT. This encodes CASSPGTSLGGTGELFF.

This clone was counted a few times. The chain links TRBV30 to TRBJ1-6; D remains unclear. Germline assignment: CDR1 GTSNPN and CDR2 SVGIG (reference sequence). CDR3 size: 15 residues. Trimming pared 4 bases from V and 0 bases from J, leaving 10 bases between. The CDR3 DNA reads as TGTGCCTGGAAGTCCGAGAGCTCCTATAATTCACCCCTCCACTTT. Its protein product is CAWKSESSYNSPLHF.

The chain joins TRBV27 to TRBJ2-2, with 7 bases matching TRBD1. The CDR3 sequence is 15 residues long. The germline V gene encodes CDR1 MNHEY and CDR2 SMNVEV (reference sequence). The junction had 0 bases not matched to a gene; V was cut back by 2 bases and J by 0 bases. DNA for the CDR3: TGTGCCAGCAGTTTAGGGACAGCGAACACCGGGGAGCTGTTTTTT. Translated, it gives CASSLGTANTGELFF.

A single count supports this clone. Other nucleotide sequences in the sample specify the same CDR3. This rearrangement joins TRBV5-1 to TRBJ1-5, with D possibly TRBD1 on 6 matching bases. CDR3 size: 14 residues. The germline V and J ends were trimmed by 0 bases and 4 bases, with 8 bases remaining between them. Germline V gives CDR1 SGHRS, CDR2 YFSETQ. In DNA, the CDR3 is TGCGCCAGCAGCTTGGAAGGGGGGAATCAGCCCCAGCATTTT. Its translation: CASSLEGGNQPQHF.

The chain recombines TRBV6-6 with TRBJ2-7; TRBD2 aligns across 11 bases. V lost 2 bases and J lost 5; bases outside the gene matches: 5. The CDR3 consists of 15 residues. Germline CDR1 MNHNY, CDR2 SVGAGI (reference sequence). The CDR3 DNA sequence: TGTGCCAGCAGTTACCCCACTAGCGGGAGCAACGAGCAGTACTTC. Translated: CASSYPTSGSNEQYF.

The rearrangement uses TRBV11-1 and TRBJ2-1; 9 nucleotides line up with TRBD2. J lost 7 bases, V lost 0 bases, and 1 base had no gene match. From germline, CDR1 is SGHAT and CDR2 FQDESV (reference sequence). The CDR3 spans 14 residues. The CDR3 region is CASSLALAGNEQFF. In DNA form, the CDR3 reads TGTGCCAGCAGCTTAGCACTAGCGGGTAATGAGCAGTTCTTC.

The chain uses TRBV6-1 and TRBJ1-5; TRBD1 is a possible D gene (5 bases). The length of the CDR3 is 13 residues. In germline, CDR1 is MNHNS, CDR2 SASEGT. V shed 7 bases and J shed 10 bases, with 17 bases lying between them. CDR3 protein: CASMGRDRGPQHF. DNA for the CDR3: TGTGCCAGCATGGGACGGGATAGGGGTCCCCAGCATTTT.

The rearrangement uses TRBV18 and TRBJ2-7; D is possibly TRBD1 (8 bases). From germline, CDR1 is KGHSH and CDR2 LQKENI. This CDR3 has 15 residues. V dropped 6 bases and J dropped 4 bases, with 19 bases sitting between them. This CDR3 is CASSTGQGGGYEQYF. CDR3 bases: TGTGCCAGCTCCACCGGACAGGGAGGGGGGTACGAGCAGTACTTC.